Presented here are 18 T cell receptor beta chains from one specimen sequenced in a study of cytomegalovirus exposure and HLA in healthy donors. This PCR relied on a set of 60 Vbeta primers and 13 Jbeta primers. Generated by immunoSEQ multiplex PCR, the TCRdb table keeps only in-frame clones and is missing some. Of 200,000 to 250,000 clones listed, 77% are singletons. Material for sequencing was PBMCs. Source of these receptors: a woman between 55 and 75 years old in good health and CMV-seropositive.

With respect to this clone: The same CDR3 arises from other DNA sequences in this sample as well. The chain has TRBV11-2 and TRBJ2-7; 7 nucleotides match TRBD1. Germline values: CDR1 SGHAT, CDR2 FQNNGV. Germline trimming cut 5 bases from V and 3 bases from J; bases unmatched to any gene: 1. This CDR3 is 12 amino acids long. CDR3 loop: CASSRQGYEQYF. The CDR3 DNA reads as TGTGCCAGCAGCCGACAGGGCTACGAGCAGTACTTC.

V usage is TRBV5-4 and J usage is TRBJ2-3, with 8 bases identical to TRBD1. CDR3 length: 16 amino acids. V dropped 1 base and J dropped 1; count of bases not matched to a gene: 5. CDR1 and CDR2 (germline): SGHNT, YYREEE (reference sequence). The CDR3 bases are TGTGCCAGCAGCTTGCTGGGACAGGCCGGCACAGATACGCAGTATTTT. Encoded protein: CASSLLGQAGTDTQYF.

The chain has TRBV28 and TRBJ2-5; 9 nucleotides line up with TRBD2. J lost 1 base, V lost 4 bases, and 4 bases had no gene match. The CDR3 sequence is 15 residues long. CDR1 and CDR2 (germline): MDHEN, SYDVKM. The CDR3 DNA follows: TGTGCCAGCAGTTCAGCAGCGGGGGGCCAAGAGACCCAGTACTTC. Its protein product is CASSSAAGGQETQYF.

This chain connects TRBV7-9 to TRBJ2-7; 11 bases line up with TRBD2. The CDR3 is 15 residues long. CDR1 and CDR2 from the germline V gene are SEHNR and FQNEAQ (reference sequence). With V trimmed by 7 bases and J by 3 bases, 8 bases remained unmatched. The CDR3 bases are TGTGCCAGCACCCGGTGGACTAGCGGGCTCTACGAGCAGTACTTC. Translating gives CASTRWTSGLYEQYF.

A few counts support this clone. V gene TRBV4-3 combines with J gene TRBJ2-2; TRBD1 might be the D (5 bases). The germline CDR1 and CDR2 sequences are LGHNA and YSLEER. This CDR3 contains 14 residues. V shed 1 base and J shed 4 bases, with 7 bases lying between them. The chain's CDR3 is CASSQAGSTGELFF. The CDR3, as DNA: TGCGCCAGCAGCCAAGCAGGGTCCACCGGGGAGCTGTTTTTT.

J is TRBJ2-3 and V is TRBV7-2; no definite D call. The V end lost 5 bases, the J end lost 5 bases, and 14 bases lay between the germline ends. This CDR3 has 14 residues. Germline V lookup: CDR1 SGHTA, CDR2 FQGNSA. The CDR3 loop is CASSRLGAVDTQYF. Written as DNA, the CDR3 is TGTGCCAGCAGCCGCTTAGGAGCAGTAGATACGCAGTATTTT.

The chain has TRBV28 and TRBJ1-6; 8 bases agree with TRBD1. CDR1 MDHEN and CDR2 SYDVKM come from the germline V gene. With V trimmed by 7 bases and J by 6 bases, 5 bases remained unmatched. The CDR3 covers 14 residues. CDR3 sequence (DNA): TGTGCCAGCACCGAAGGACAGGGTAATTCACCCCTCCACTTT. Its translation is CASTEGQGNSPLHF.

The chain has TRBV11-1 and TRBJ2-3; the D gene is possibly TRBD2 (6 bases). The CDR3 runs 16 residues. Trimming removed 0 bases at V and 4 bases at J, with 14 bases between. The germline gives CDR1 SGHAT, CDR2 FQDESV (reference sequence). DNA of the CDR3: TGTGCCAGCAGCTTAGCGAACCGGGCGGGACCAGATACGCAGTATTTT. Translated: CASSLANRAGPDTQYF.

The chain uses TRBV6-4 and TRBJ2-1; 11 bases are shared with TRBD1. Germline lookup yields CDR1 MRHNA and CDR2 SNTAGT. V lost 3 bases to trimming and J lost 7 bases; unmatched junction nucleotides: 5. This CDR3 contains 15 residues. CDR3 in amino acids: CASSDSGTGGNEQFF. CDR3 in DNA: TGTGCCAGCAGTGATTCCGGGACAGGGGGGAATGAGCAGTTCTTC.

This clone has a single count. The V and J genes are TRBV7-9 and TRBJ1-2; 8 bases fit TRBD1. CDR3 size: 16 residues. Germline V gene data show CDR1 as SEHNR and CDR2 as FQNEAQ (reference sequence). Unmatched junction bases numbered 15, after V lost 4 bases and J lost 8 bases. The CDR3 coding sequence is TGTGCCAGCAGCTCGTTTGGGACAGGAGGTTCGTGGGGCTACACCTTC. Protein product: CASSSFGTGGSWGYTF.

The CDR3 sequence: CASMGLAGVHEQYF. The CDR3 coding sequence is TGTGCCAGCATGGGGCTAGCGGGAGTTCACGAGCAGTACTTC. The genes are TRBV25-1 and TRBJ2-7, with 10 bases that match TRBD2. Unmatched junction bases numbered 8, after V lost 7 bases and J lost 5 bases. Germline V CDR1 and CDR2: MGHDK, SYGVNS. This CDR3 has 14 residues.

V usage is TRBV6-5 and J usage is TRBJ2-3; 8 bases agree with TRBD2. This CDR3 has 16 amino acids. The V segment lost 4 bases and the J segment 3 bases; nucleotides outside the gene matches: 9. CDR1 is MNHEY and CDR2 is SVGAGI in the germline V gene. The CDR3 region has the DNA TGTGCCAGCAGTTTTATTCCGGGGGGGCAAACAGATACGCAGTATTTT. Translated, it gives CASSFIPGGQTDTQYF.

The chain employs TRBV7-2 and TRBJ2-7; 13 bases fit TRBD2. After removal of 2 bases from V and 4 bases from J, the junction contained 5 bases not matched to a gene. The CDR3 runs 16 residues. Per the germline V gene, CDR1 is SGHTA and CDR2 is FQGNSA. In nucleotides, the CDR3 is TGTGCCAGCAGCTTATCACTAGCGGGGGGGAGGTACGAGCAGTACTTC. It encodes CASSLSLAGGRYEQYF.

The V call is TRBV29-1, the J call TRBJ1-2; D is ambiguous. The CDR3 is 14 residues long. CDR1 SQVTM and CDR2 ANQGSEA come from the germline V gene. V was trimmed by 0 bases and J by 4 bases, leaving 12 bases between them. The CDR3 DNA sequence: TGCAGCGTTGAAGAGGACGAGGGCATCTATGGCTACACCTTC. Its translation: CSVEEDEGIYGYTF.

The count of this clone is one. CDR3 loop: CASSFTGSTDTQYF. CDR3 DNA: TGCGCCAGCAGCTTCACAGGCAGCACAGATACGCAGTATTTT. This chain connects TRBV5-1 to TRBJ2-3, with D possibly matching TRBD1 (5 bases). Germline CDR1 and CDR2: SGHRS and YFSETQ. The V and J ends lost 2 bases and 0 bases respectively, with 7 bases between them. This CDR3 spans 14 amino acids.

This sequence joins TRBV13 and TRBJ2-5; 9 nucleotides match TRBD1. The CDR3 has 16 residues. Germline CDR1 is PRHDT and CDR2 is FYEKMQ (reference sequence). With 0 bases clipped from V and 5 bases from J, the junction kept 7 bases outside the gene matches. The CDR3 loop is CASSLGGQGGTETQYF. CDR3 nucleotides: TGTGCCAGCAGCTTAGGGGGACAGGGCGGGACTGAGACCCAGTACTTC.

CDR3 in DNA: TGTGCCAGTCGACAGGGCTTGATGAGCAATCAGCCCCAGCATTTT. Protein product: CASRQGLMSNQPQHF. This chain joins TRBV2 and TRBJ1-5; 7 bases line up with TRBD1. V lost 9 bases and J lost 1; bases outside the gene matches: 9. The CDR3 is 15 amino acids. Germline V gene lookup returns CDR1 SNHLY and CDR2 FYNNEI.

This rearrangement joins TRBV4-3 to TRBJ1-6; the D gene is possibly TRBD1 (6 bases). This CDR3 comprises 16 residues. Germline assignment: CDR1 LGHNA and CDR2 YSLEER. V lost 0 bases, J lost 10 bases, and 16 bases lay in between. CDR3 nucleotides: TGCGCCAGCAGCCAAGAAGGGGGACCAGCTCTCTCACCCCTCCACTTT. Translating gives CASSQEGGPALSPLHF.